This is a list of T cell receptor beta chains from one sample in a study of control samples from healthy donors and cancer patients. The table came from immunoSEQ multiplex PCR; TCRdb's copy has only in-frame clones and leaves some out. The sample holds approximately 120,000 clones, 90% seen once. Sequences were obtained from blood. These receptors originate from a human donor in good health. The donor label of this sample is uncertain. CDR3s include the opening cysteine and the closing phenylalanine or tryptophan. A D gene is named only where the DNA matches it firmly. Rows may omit the clone size; those that give it use once, few, many or a size class.

D gene	V gene	J gene	clone size	CDR3 DNA	CDR3 protein
TRBD2	TRBV9	TRBJ2-2	NA	TGTGCCAGCAGCATATCCCTAGCGGGGGGGGCGAACACCGGGGAGCTGTTTTTT	CASSISLAGGANTGELFF
NA	TRBV30	TRBJ2-1	NA	TGTGCCTGGAGTGAGCAGGGGCTTGAGCAGTTCTTC	CAWSEQGLEQFF
NA	TRBV24-1	TRBJ1-5	few	TGTGCCACCAGTGATACAATGGACGGTAGCAATCAGCCCCAGCATTTT	CATSDTMDGSNQPQHF
NA	TRBV29-1	TRBJ1-4	NA	TGCAGCGTTTGGACGGCGGACGGCGAAAAACTGTTTTTT	CSVWTADGEKLFF
NA	TRBV10-1	TRBJ2-7	NA	TGCGCCAGCAGTGCTGGGGCCTACGAGCAGTACTTC	CASSAGAYEQYF
NA	TRBV15	TRBJ1-2	NA	TGTGCCACCAGCAGTAGGGGTTTACAATATGGCTACACCTTC	CATSSRGLQYGYTF
NA	TRBV5-6	TRBJ1-2	NA	TGTGCCAGCAGAGCGACGGAGCTTCATGGCTACACCTTC	CASRATELHGYTF
NA	TRBV2	TRBJ2-1	NA	TGTGCCTGCAATCGCGATGAGCAGTTCTTC	CACNRDEQFF
NA	TRBV3-1/TRBV3-2	TRBJ1-6	NA	TGTGCCAGCAGCCACGGATCGGACGGGTCACCCCTCCACTTT	CASSHGSDGSPLHF
NA	TRBV24-1	TRBJ2-5	NA	TGTGCCACCAGTGAGACTAGTCCCGTTGAGACCCAGTACTTC	CATSETSPVETQYF
NA	TRBV2	TRBJ1-2	NA	TGTGCCAGCAGTGAAGATGGGGGTTTAAGGGGAAATGGCTACACCTTC	CASSEDGGLRGNGYTF
NA	TRBV12-3/TRBV12-4	TRBJ1-5	NA	TGTGCCAGCAGTCCGACGGCCCGGCGGCCCCAGCATTTT	CASSPTARRPQHF
NA	TRBV9	TRBJ2-5	NA	TGTGCCAGCAGCGTGGCCGGGACTCAGGCAGAGACCCAGTACTTC	CASSVAGTQAETQYF
TRBD1	TRBV29-1	TRBJ2-7	NA	TGCAGCGTTGAAGAGGGGACAGGGGCTGGGGGGCAGTACTTC	CSVEEGTGAGGQYF
NA	TRBV18	TRBJ1-3	NA	TGTGCCAGCTCACCAGAAAATATTCCAGGCGGGCCTGGAAACACCATATATTTT	CASSPENIPGGPGNTIYF
TRBD1	TRBV7-9	TRBJ2-7	NA	TGTGCCAGCACCCCGGACAGGGGACACTACGAGCAGTACTTC	CASTPDRGHYEQYF
NA	TRBV5-5	TRBJ2-7	NA	TGTGCCAGCAGCTTAGCAGGCTCCTACGAGCAGTACTTC	CASSLAGSYEQYF
NA	TRBV28	TRBJ2-7	NA	TGTGCCAGCAGTTCTTACAGGGTGTCCGCCGAGCAGTACTTC	CASSSYRVSAEQYF
NA	TRBV2	TRBJ1-1	NA	TGTGCCAGCAGTGAGGGGGCCTTCAACACTGAAGCTTTCTTT	CASSEGAFNTEAFF
TRBD1	TRBV6-2/TRBV6-3	TRBJ1-5	NA	TGTGCCAGCAGTCCGGACAGGGAAGGCAATCAGCCCCAGCATTTT	CASSPDREGNQPQHF
NA	TRBV28	TRBJ1-5	once	TGTGCCAGCAGTTTAAAGAGGGGTAGAAGCAATCAGCCCCAGCATTTT	CASSLKRGRSNQPQHF
NA	TRBV28	TRBJ1-1	NA	TGTGCCAGCCCTAAGGACAGAAGGAACACTGAAGCTTTCTTT	CASPKDRRNTEAFF
NA	TRBV11-2	TRBJ2-3	NA	TGTGCCAGCAGCTTGGGGGGCGGGGTGGCAGATACGCAGTATTTT	CASSLGGGVADTQYF
NA	TRBV28	TRBJ2-6	NA	TGTGCCAGCAGTTTGGGTGGCGGGGCCAACGTCCTGACTTTC	CASSLGGGANVLTF
TRBD1	TRBV28	TRBJ2-2	NA	TGTGCCAGCAGTACCCCTGACAGGGGGCTGGACGGGGAGCTGTTTTTT	CASSTPDRGLDGELFF
NA	TRBV12-3/TRBV12-4	TRBJ1-2	NA	TGTGCCAGCAGTTTGTGGGACAAAAGCTACACCTTC	CASSLWDKSYTF
NA	TRBV7-9	TRBJ2-7	NA	TGTGCCAGCAGCTTAGCAGGAAAGTCCTACGAGCAGTACTTC	CASSLAGKSYEQYF
NA	TRBV11-2	TRBJ1-6	NA	TGTGCCAGCAGCCCCCGTACAGGGAAGAGCTATAATTCACCCCTCCACTTT	CASSPRTGKSYNSPLHF
TRBD1	TRBV24-1	TRBJ2-1	NA	TGTGCCACCAGTGACGCTCCGGGACAGGGGTCCCCAAATGAGCAGTTCTTC	CATSDAPGQGSPNEQFF
NA	TRBV7-8	TRBJ2-7	NA	TGTGCCAGCAGCTTAGGGGGGCCAATCTCCTACGAGCAGTACTTC	CASSLGGPISYEQYF
NA	TRBV5-4	TRBJ1-1	NA	TGTGCCAGCAGATATCAGGGGAAGAACACTGAAGCTTTCTTT	CASRYQGKNTEAFF
TRBD1	TRBV10-2	TRBJ1-3	NA	TGCGCCAGCAGTGCCGGGACAGGGCTGGGAACGAGAAACACCATATATTTT	CASSAGTGLGTRNTIYF
TRBD2	TRBV9	TRBJ2-1	NA	TGTGCCAGCAGCGTAGCGGCTAGCGGAGGGAACAATGAGCAGTTCTTC	CASSVAASGGNNEQFF
NA	TRBV11-1	TRBJ2-2	NA	TGTGCCAGCACCCTTATAAAGGGGACCGGGGAGCTGTTTTTT	CASTLIKGTGELFF
TRBD2	TRBV6-1	TRBJ2-3	NA	TGTGCCAGCAGTGACGGGACTAGCGGGGGAGATACGCAGTATTTT	CASSDGTSGGDTQYF
NA	TRBV7-3	TRBJ1-2	NA	TGTGCCAGCAGCGCGGACGCGTTTAGTGACGGCTACACCTTC	CASSADAFSDGYTF
TRBD1	TRBV5-1	TRBJ1-3	NA	TGCGCCAGCAGCTCTCGGGACAGCTCTGGAAACACCATATATTTT	CASSSRDSSGNTIYF
TRBD2	TRBV5-1	TRBJ2-1	NA	TGCGCCAGCAGCTTGGCCTCTAGCGGCGGGGGCAATGAGCAGTTCTTC	CASSLASSGGGNEQFF
NA	TRBV19	TRBJ1-1	NA	TGTGCCACAGTATTGGGGGCAGAAGCTTTCTTT	CATVLGAEAFF
NA	TRBV21-1	TRBJ2-7	NA	TGTGCCAGCAGCAGCAACAGGGGGTCCCACGAGCAGTACTTC	CASSSNRGSHEQYF
NA	TRBV7-9	TRBJ1-4	NA	TGTGCCAGCAGCTTAGATCCACGAACTAATGAAAAACTGTTTTTT	CASSLDPRTNEKLFF
NA	TRBV7-9	TRBJ2-3	few	TGTGCCAGCAGCTTAGCAACAGATACGCAGTATTTT	CASSLATDTQYF